This T cell receptor (beta chain) came from a study of human T cells and chemical hapten exposure (dated by TCRdb to the early 2020s). General notes on the study: For sensitization, 2% DPC in acetone was applied to a roughly 2 cm by roughly 2 cm area of upper inner arm skin. Throughout the approximately 26-week study period, patients were also given weekly therapeutic DPC doses on the scalp. Patch testing was done on the upper back using Finn chambers containing 0.01% DPC, and results were scored after 6 days according to International Contact Dermatitis Research Group standards. The mostly female patient cohort included alopecia areata with under or over 50% scalp involvement, alopecia totalis and alopecia universalis. Libraries were combined into a pool for sequencing, and differences in TCR yield between samples came mainly from small differences in library volumes within the pool. In alopecia patients, the study followed how the peripheral blood TCR repertoire changed in vivo over primary and secondary sensitization to diphenylcyclopropenone (DPC), a hapten. Blood was sampled from patients pre-sensitization (week 0) and at 2, 6 and about 24 weeks after DPC sensitization. For TCR sequencing, blood came from over 25 alopecia patients at anywhere from one to four time points (pre-sensitization, 2, 6 and 24 weeks).

The label giving this sample's time point can be read as: patch test 2, 6 weeks after DPC sensitization. This sample's treatment or condition label indicates: therapeutic diphenylcyclopropenone sensitization with weekly scalp DPC. At each patch-test visit, blood was drawn before the patch test was applied. Patients were eligible if aged 18 to 70, diagnosed with alopecia and judged suitable for DPC therapy, and pregnant patients were excluded. Total RNA was extracted from unfractionated whole blood collected in Tempus Blood RNA tubes. Libraries were made using RACE. The instrument was a NextSeq 500. During library preparation, unique molecular identifiers were attached to individual cDNA molecules so that TCRs could be counted in a quantitative, reproducible way. From each blood RNA sample, both TCR alpha and TCR beta chains were sequenced. Per the authors' processing: Samples had a median of roughly 91,000 TCRs, with a range from about 20,000 to 690,600. V, J and CDR3 annotation of the TCR reads was performed with the Decombinator software suite. To make PS versus PT1 abundance plots, every sample was subsampled to the same number of TCRs (28,000). Expanded TCRs were defined as absent before sensitization and observed at least eight times at the 2-week time point. Using fastp trimming at Q25 and MiXCR clonotype assembly, TCRdb reanalyzed the public sequencing data and kept in-frame beta chains. CDR3 protein sequences are deduplicated, and each keeps its most common genes and DNA. These V and J calls rely on TCRdb rather than the paper's analysis. Across this sample there are roughly 380,000 distinct CDR3 sequences, with over 6% seen only once. The leading ten clones occupy around 6% of the sample.

Its CDR3 holds 18 amino acids, cysteine through phenylalanine. The sequence is cut down to CDR3 DNA, 54 bases in frame from base 1. Ends trimmed: V by 2 bases, J by 8 bases; bases unmatched to a gene: 15. Per the germline V gene, KGHDR is the CDR1 and SFDVKD is the CDR2. This clonotype has a handful of counts. No antigen is known for it. No clone much larger than this one lies a single base away; base qualities are absent. Study-level results and caveats: Because all patients had alopecia, a presumed autoimmune disease, the immune response of the patients might differ from that of healthy individuals. Significantly more large CDR3 similarity clusters were formed by expanded TCRs than by pre-sensitization or healthy control sets, consistent with antigen-driven responses. A positive correlation was found between the number of PT1 expanded TCRs and patch test score, with significance reached at thresholds 8, 16 and 32 but not 4. After repeated subsampling, the strength of the expansion versus patch-test correlation and the threshold at which it became significant changed. No change with DPC sensitization was found in the number of TCRs above 1 in 1000 frequency, and no evidence of global repertoire structure alterations was found.

The starting material was whole blood, obtained in connection with sensitization to the hapten diphenylcyclopropenone (DPC). This chain is built from TRBV24-1 and TRBJ2-1; TRBD2 matches 9 bases in the middle. The receptor's source is a woman aged 18-29 years with alopecia areata. Some clones in this sample may be carry-over from other donors' samples. The sequenced DNA: TGTGCCACCAGTGATTCATTCCGCGGGGGGGCTCCCCTCCATGAGCAGTTCTTC. Protein translation: CATSDSFRGGAPLHEQFF.